Given below is one T cell receptor (beta chain) in context. Its specificity is not known. It was at deep level that the assay was run. Profiled with immunoSEQ multiplex PCR; TCRdb holds only in-frame clones, not every one. The sample has roughly 2 million clones; under 97% are singletons. CDR3 length equals 15 residues. Germline-derived CDR1 and CDR2 are ENHRY and SYGVKD. Between the trimmed V and J ends, which lost 3 bases and 4 bases, there was a span of 15 bases. The sample originates from a study of shared clonotypes between healthy human individuals. Study results and caveats: Deeper or shallower sequencing was expected to change how clonotypes are shared among donors.

All donors were Caucasian adults living in Nashville, Tennessee. The genes are TRBV10-3 and TRBJ2-5; a weak D match, TRBD1 (5 bases). The sample comprised naive CD4+ T cells sorted from blood. Subset in this sample: CD45RA+ positively selected. The sequence was collected from a man younger than 35 in good health. CDR3 region: CAISEGQGVRETQYF. CDR3 in DNA: TGTGCCATCAGTGAAGGCCAGGGCGTTCGAGAGACCCAGTACTTC.